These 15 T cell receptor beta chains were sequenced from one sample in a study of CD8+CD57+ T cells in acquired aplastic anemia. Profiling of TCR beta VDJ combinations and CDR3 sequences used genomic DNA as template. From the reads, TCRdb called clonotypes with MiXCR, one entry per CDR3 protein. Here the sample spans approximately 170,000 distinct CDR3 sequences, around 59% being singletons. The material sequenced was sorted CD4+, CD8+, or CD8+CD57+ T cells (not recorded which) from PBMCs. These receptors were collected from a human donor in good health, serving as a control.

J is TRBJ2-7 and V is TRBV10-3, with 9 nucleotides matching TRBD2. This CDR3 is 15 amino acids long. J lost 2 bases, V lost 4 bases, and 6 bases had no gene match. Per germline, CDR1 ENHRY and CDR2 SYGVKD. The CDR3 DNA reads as TGTGCCATCAGTGTGCTAGCGGGGTTTACCTACGAGCAGTACTTC. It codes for CAISVLAGFTYEQYF.

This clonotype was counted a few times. The DNA of the CDR3 is TGCAGCGTCGAGGACAGGGCAGGGTACGAGCAGTACTTC. The encoded protein is CSVEDRAGYEQYF. This chain connects TRBV29-1 to TRBJ2-7; 8 nucleotides match TRBD1. The CDR3 length is 13 residues. Germline V gene lookup returns CDR1 SQVTM and CDR2 ANQGSEA. Trimming cost V 6 bases and J 4 bases; bases outside gene matches: 8.

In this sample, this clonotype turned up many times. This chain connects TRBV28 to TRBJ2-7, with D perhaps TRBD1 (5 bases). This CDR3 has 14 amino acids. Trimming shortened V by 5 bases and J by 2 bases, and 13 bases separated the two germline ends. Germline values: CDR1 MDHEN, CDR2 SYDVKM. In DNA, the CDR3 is TGTGCCAGCAGTGACAGCGTACTGCCCTACGAGCAGTACTTC. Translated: CASSDSVLPYEQYF. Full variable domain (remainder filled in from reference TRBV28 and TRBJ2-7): DVKVTQSSRYLVKRTGEKVFLECVQDMDHENMFWYRQDPGLGLRLIYFSYDVKMKEKGDIPEGYSVSREKKERFSLILESASTNQTSMYLCASSDSVLPYEQYFGPGTRLTVT.

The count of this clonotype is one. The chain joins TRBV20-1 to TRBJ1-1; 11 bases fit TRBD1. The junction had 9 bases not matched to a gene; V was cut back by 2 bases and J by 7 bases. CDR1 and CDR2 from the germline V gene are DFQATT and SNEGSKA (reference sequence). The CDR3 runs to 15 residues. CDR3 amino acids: CSARLVGQGASEAFF. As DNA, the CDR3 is TGCAGTGCTAGACTTGTTGGACAGGGGGCGAGTGAAGCTTTCTTT.

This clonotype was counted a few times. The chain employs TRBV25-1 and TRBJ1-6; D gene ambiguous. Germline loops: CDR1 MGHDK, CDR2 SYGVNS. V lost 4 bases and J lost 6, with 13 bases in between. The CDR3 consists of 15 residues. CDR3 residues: CASSGKAKPNSPLHF. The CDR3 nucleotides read TGTGCCAGCAGTGGCAAGGCCAAACCTAATTCACCCCTCCACTTT.

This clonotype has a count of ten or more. CDR3 coding DNA: TGTGCCAGCAGGCCGGGACAGGGACCCGGGGAGCTGTTTTTT. Its protein product is CASRPGQGPGELFF. The chain carries TRBV6-4 and TRBJ2-2; 9 bases map to TRBD1. Trimming cost V 6 bases and J 6 bases; bases outside gene matches: 5. There are 14 residues in the CDR3. CDR1 is MRHNA, CDR2 SNTAGT, per germline.

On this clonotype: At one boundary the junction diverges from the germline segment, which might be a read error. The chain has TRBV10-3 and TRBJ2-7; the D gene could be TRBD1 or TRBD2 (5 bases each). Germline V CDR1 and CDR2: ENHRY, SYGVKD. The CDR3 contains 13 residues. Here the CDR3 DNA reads TGTGCCATCTCAAGAGGGGTTCACGGGGAGCTGTACTTC. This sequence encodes CAISRGVHGELYF.

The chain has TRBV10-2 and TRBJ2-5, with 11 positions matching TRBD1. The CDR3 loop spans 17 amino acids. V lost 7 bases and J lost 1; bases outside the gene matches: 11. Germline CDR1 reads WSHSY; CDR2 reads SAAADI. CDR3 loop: CASNAGTGGYVQETQYF. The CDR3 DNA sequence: TGCGCCAGCAACGCCGGGACAGGGGGATATGTCCAAGAGACCCAGTACTTC.

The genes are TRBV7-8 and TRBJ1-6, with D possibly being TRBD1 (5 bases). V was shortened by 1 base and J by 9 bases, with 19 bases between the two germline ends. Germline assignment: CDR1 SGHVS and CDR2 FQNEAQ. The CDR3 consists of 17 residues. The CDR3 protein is CASSLVNRDLGGSPLHF. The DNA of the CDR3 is TGTGCCAGCAGCTTAGTAAACCGGGACCTAGGTGGTTCACCCCTCCACTTT.

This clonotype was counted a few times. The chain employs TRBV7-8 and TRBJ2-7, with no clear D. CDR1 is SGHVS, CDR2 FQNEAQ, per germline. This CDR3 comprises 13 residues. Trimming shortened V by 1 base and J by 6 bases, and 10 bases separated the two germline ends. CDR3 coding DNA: TGTGCCAGCAGCTTAGGCGGAAGCCGCGAGCAGTACGTC. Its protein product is CASSLGGSREQYV.

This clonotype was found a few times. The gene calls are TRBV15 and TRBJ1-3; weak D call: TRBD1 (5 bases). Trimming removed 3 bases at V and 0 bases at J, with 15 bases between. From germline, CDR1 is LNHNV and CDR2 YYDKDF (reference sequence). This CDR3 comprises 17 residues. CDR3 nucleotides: TGTGCCACCAGCAGTCCCGGGACCGCTCCCTCTGGAAACACCATATATTTT. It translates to CATSSPGTAPSGNTIYF. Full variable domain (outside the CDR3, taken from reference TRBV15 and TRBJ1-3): DAMVIQNPRYQVTQFGKPVTLSCSQTLNHNVMYWYQQKSSQAPKLLFHYYDKDFNNEADTPDNFQSRRPNTSFCFLDIRSPGLGDTAMYLCATSSPGTAPSGNTIYFGEGSWLTVV.

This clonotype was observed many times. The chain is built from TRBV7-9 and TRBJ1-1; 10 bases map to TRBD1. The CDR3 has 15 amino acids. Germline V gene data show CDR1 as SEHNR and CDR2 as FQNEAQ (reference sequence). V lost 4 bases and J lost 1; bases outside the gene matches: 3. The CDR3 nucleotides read TGTGCCAGCAGCTCAGGGACAGGGGAGAACACTGAAGCTTTCTTT. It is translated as CASSSGTGENTEAFF.

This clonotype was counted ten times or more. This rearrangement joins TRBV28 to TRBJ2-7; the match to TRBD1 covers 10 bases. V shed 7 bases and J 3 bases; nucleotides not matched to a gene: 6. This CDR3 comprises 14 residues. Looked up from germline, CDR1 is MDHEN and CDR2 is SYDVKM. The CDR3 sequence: CASTTTGGRYEQYF. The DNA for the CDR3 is TGTGCCAGCACCACGACAGGGGGCCGCTACGAGCAGTACTTC. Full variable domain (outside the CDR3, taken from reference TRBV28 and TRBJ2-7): DVKVTQSSRYLVKRTGEKVFLECVQDMDHENMFWYRQDPGLGLRLIYFSYDVKMKEKGDIPEGYSVSREKKERFSLILESASTNQTSMYLCASTTTGGRYEQYFGPGTRLTVT.

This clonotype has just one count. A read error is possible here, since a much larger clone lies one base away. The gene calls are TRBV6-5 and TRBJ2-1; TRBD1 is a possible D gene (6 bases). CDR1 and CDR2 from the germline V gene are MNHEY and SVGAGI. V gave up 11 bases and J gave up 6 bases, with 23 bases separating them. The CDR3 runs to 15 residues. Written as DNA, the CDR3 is TGTGCCTGCGGTCGAGATGTGGGGGCGCCCAATGAGCAGTTCTTC. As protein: CACGRDVGAPNEQFF.

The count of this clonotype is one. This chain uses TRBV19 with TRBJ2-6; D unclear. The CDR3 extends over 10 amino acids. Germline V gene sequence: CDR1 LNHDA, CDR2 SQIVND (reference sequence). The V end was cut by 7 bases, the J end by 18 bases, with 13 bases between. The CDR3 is CASIRTVATF. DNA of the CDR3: TGTGCCAGTATTAGGACCGTCGCGACTTTC.